A single sample is the source of the 24 T cell receptor beta chains below, sequenced in a study of T cell responses to AZD1222 COVID-19 vaccine. Sequenced by immunoSEQ multiplex PCR; TCRdb stores in-frame clones only, minus some. The profile shows some 130,000 clones, about 93% of them singletons. The sequences come from peripheral blood, collected on day 0 of AZD1222 vaccination. The source is an adult in good health.

The V gene is TRBV30, the J gene TRBJ2-1, with D unclear. Trimming left V 2 bases short and J 4 bases short, with 6 bases between. Germline CDR1 reads GTSNPN; CDR2 reads SVGIG (reference sequence). This CDR3 spans 12 amino acids. CDR3 region: CAWSRSYNEQFF. Here the CDR3 DNA reads TGTGCCTGGAGTCGCTCGTACAATGAGCAGTTCTTC.

This chain links TRBV5-8 with TRBJ2-5, with TRBD2 identical over 9 bases. The CDR3 has 17 amino acids. In germline, CDR1 is SGHTS, CDR2 YDEGEE. The V gene end was trimmed by 4 bases and the J gene end by 4 bases; junction bases not matched to a gene: 14. The CDR3, as DNA: TGTGCCAGCAGCCCCTTATCGGGCCTAGCGGGGCGAGAGACCCAGTACTTC. It translates to CASSPLSGLAGRETQYF. Combining the CDR3 with reference TRBV5-8 and TRBJ2-5 gives the whole variable domain EAGVTQSPTHLIKTRGQQATLRCSPISGHTSVYWYQQALGLGLQFLLWYDEGEERNRGNFPPRFSGRQFPNYSSELNVNALELEDSALYLCASSPLSGLAGRETQYFGPGTRLLVL.

The chain recombines TRBV6-2 or TRBV6-3 with TRBJ2-7; 8 bases align to TRBD1. Germline V lookup: CDR1 MNHEY, CDR2 SVGEGT. V shed 5 bases and J 1 base; nucleotides not matched to a gene: 16. This CDR3 is built from 18 residues. In DNA form, the CDR3 reads TGTGCCAGCAGTCCCCTGGGGGACAGGACCCGGATATCCTACGAGCAGTACTTC. Protein: CASSPLGDRTRISYEQYF.

V is TRBV3-1 (or the pseudogene TRBV3-2) and J is TRBJ1-1; 8 nucleotides match TRBD1. The CDR3 runs 18 residues. V was pared by 4 bases and J by 5 bases, with 18 bases of the junction left unmatched. Germline V gene data show CDR1 as LGHDT and CDR2 as YNNKEL (reference sequence). CDR3 in amino acids: CASSRRRRGQARGTEAFF. The DNA for the CDR3 is TGTGCCAGCAGCCGCAGGCGGCGGGGACAGGCTAGGGGGACTGAAGCTTTCTTT.

CDR3 region: CASSPGTRTTGELFF. The CDR3 DNA sequence: TGTGCCAGTAGTCCCGGGACACGTACCACCGGGGAGCTGTTTTTT. The genes are TRBV19 and TRBJ2-2, with TRBD1 as a possible D gene (6 bases). Per the germline V gene, CDR1 is LNHDA and CDR2 is SQIVND (reference sequence). This CDR3 contains 15 residues. Trimming removed 5 bases from V and 4 bases from J, with 14 bases in between. Full variable domain (outside the CDR3, taken from reference TRBV19 and TRBJ2-2): DGGITQSPKYLFRKEGQNVTLSCEQNLNHDAMYWYRQDPGQGLRLIYYSQIVNDFQKGDIAEGYSVSREKKESFPLTVTSAQKNPTAFYLCASSPGTRTTGELFFGEGSRLTVL.

The chain joins TRBV6-6 to TRBJ1-2, with 10 bases that match TRBD1. Per germline, CDR1 MNHNY and CDR2 SVGAGI (reference sequence). The J segment lost 4 bases and the V segment lost 5 bases, leaving 10 bases of the junction unmatched. CDR3 length equals 16 residues. DNA of the CDR3: TGTGCCAGCAGTAAACGACAGGGGGCTACTTTCTATGGCTACACCTTC. Its protein product is CASSKRQGATFYGYTF.

The J gene is TRBJ1-5, the V gene TRBV4-1; TRBD1 is a possible D gene (6 bases). CDR3 length equals 16 residues. Trimming cost V 0 bases and J 6 bases, with 15 bases left between them. CDR1 is MGHRA and CDR2 is YSYEKL in the germline V gene. This CDR3 reads CASSQDMGRGAQPQHF. CDR3 DNA: TGCGCCAGCAGCCAAGATATGGGGCGGGGGGCTCAGCCCCAGCATTTT.

The chain uses TRBV19 and TRBJ1-1; 9 bases are a match to TRBD1. Germline CDR1 reads LNHDA; CDR2 reads SQIVND (reference sequence). The CDR3 sequence is 14 residues long. With 3 bases clipped from V and 9 bases from J, the junction kept 8 bases outside the gene matches. The chain's CDR3 is CASSMDRGKVKAFF. The CDR3 coding sequence is TGTGCCAGTAGTATGGACAGGGGAAAAGTAAAAGCTTTCTTT.

V gene TRBV6-1 combines with J gene TRBJ1-1; 7 bases are shared with TRBD1. The trim removed 0 bases at V and 1 base at J, leaving 5 bases unmatched. The CDR3 has 16 residues. Germline assignment: CDR1 MNHNS and CDR2 SASEGT. CDR3 sequence: CASSEAPGTENTEAFF. As DNA, the CDR3 is TGTGCCAGCAGTGAAGCTCCCGGGACAGAGAACACTGAAGCTTTCTTT.

The chain couples TRBV18 to TRBJ2-7; D not certain. V was trimmed by 1 base and J by 1 base, leaving 14 bases between them. The CDR3 is 16 residues long. Germline V gives CDR1 KGHSH, CDR2 LQKENI. The CDR3: CASSPQGESGSYEQYF. Here the CDR3 DNA reads TGTGCCAGCTCACCACAGGGCGAGAGTGGATCCTACGAGCAGTACTTC.

The chain has TRBV4-1 and TRBJ1-5; no firm D call. The CDR3 is 16 amino acids. The germline gives CDR1 MGHRA, CDR2 YSYEKL. Deletions cut 7 bases from V and 0 bases from J, with 16 bases between. CDR3 bases: TGCGCCAGCACTAGGTCGCCAGGAACTAGCAATCAGCCCCAGCATTTT. The encoded protein is CASTRSPGTSNQPQHF.

Only a few counts were recorded for this clone. The gene calls are TRBV5-1 and TRBJ1-2; a possible D gene is TRBD1 (6 bases). Trimming shortened V by 4 bases and J by 4 bases, and 11 bases separated the two germline ends. The germline V gene encodes CDR1 SGHRS and CDR2 YFSETQ. The CDR3 contains 13 residues. This CDR3 is CASSVDRTYGYTF. As DNA, the CDR3 is TGCGCCAGCAGCGTGGACAGAACCTATGGCTACACCTTC.

The chain is built from TRBV7-9 and TRBJ1-6; 7 bases agree with TRBD1. V was clipped by 8 bases and J by 6 bases; unmatched bases: 4. The CDR3 spans 13 residues. The germline V gene has CDR1 SEHNR and CDR2 FQNEAQ (reference sequence). CDR3 coding DNA: TGTGCCAGCCTACGGGACAGTAATTCACCCCTCCACTTT. This sequence encodes CASLRDSNSPLHF.

As to this clone: This same CDR3 is encoded by further DNA sequences in the sample. V usage is TRBV27 and J usage is TRBJ1-5; D not certain. The germline V gene encodes CDR1 MNHEY and CDR2 SMNVEV (reference sequence). V dropped 0 bases and J dropped 6 bases, with 6 bases sitting between them. The CDR3 has 13 residues. Here the CDR3 DNA reads TGTGCCAGCAGTTTATCGGGAGGTCAGCCCCAGCATTTT. Translating gives CASSLSGGQPQHF.

This clone came up once. The rearrangement joins TRBV7-2 to TRBJ2-5; possibly TRBD2 for D (6 bases). The V end lost 5 bases, the J end lost 5 bases, and 12 bases lay between the germline ends. The germline CDR1 and CDR2 sequences are SGHTA and FQGNSA. The CDR3 consists of 13 residues. The CDR3 DNA follows: TGTGCCAGCAGCATGACTAGGTGGGAGACCCAGTACTTC. It translates to CASSMTRWETQYF.

The CDR3 DNA reads as TGTGCCAGCATCCCTACAGGGGATCAGCCCCAGCATTTT. It is translated as CASIPTGDQPQHF. The V call is TRBV3-1 (or the pseudogene TRBV3-2), the J call TRBJ1-5; 7 bases match TRBD1. V was pared by 7 bases and J by 5 bases, with 5 bases of the junction left unmatched. The CDR3 loop spans 13 amino acids. Looked up from germline, CDR1 is LGHDT and CDR2 is YNNKEL (reference sequence).

The chain carries TRBV10-3 and TRBJ1-2; possibly TRBD1 for D (6 bases). The germline gives CDR1 ENHRY, CDR2 SYGVKD. The CDR3 loop spans 17 amino acids. Deletions cut 0 bases from V and 1 base from J, with 15 bases between. For the CDR3, the DNA is TGTGCCATCAGTGAGTCTTCCGCAGGGGTCAATAACTATGGCTACACCTTC. This gives the protein CAISESSAGVNNYGYTF.

This chain joins TRBV5-6 and TRBJ2-3; TRBD2 is a possible D gene (5 bases). CDR1 is SGHDT and CDR2 is YYEEEE in the germline V gene. V dropped 0 bases and J dropped 3 bases, with 8 bases sitting between them. The CDR3 sequence is 14 residues long. As DNA, the CDR3 is TGTGCCAGCAGCTTGGTACGGGGAACAGATACGCAGTATTTT. Translated: CASSLVRGTDTQYF. Complete variable domain (other parts from reference TRBV5-6 and TRBJ2-3): DAGVTQSPTHLIKTRGQQVTLRCSPKSGHDTVSWYQQALGQGPQFIFQYYEEEERQRGNFPDRFSGHQFPNYSSELNVNALLLGDSALYLCASSLVRGTDTQYFGPGTRLTVL.

The chain carries TRBV2 and TRBJ1-2; D perhaps matches TRBD1 (6 bases). CDR3 length: 14 amino acids. Germline assignment: CDR1 SNHLY and CDR2 FYNNEI. V shed 7 bases and J shed 4 bases, with 16 bases lying between them. The CDR3 DNA follows: TGTGCCAGCAACGTTGACGGGGGCAGCTATGGCTACACCTTC. As protein: CASNVDGGSYGYTF.

The chain joins TRBV19 to TRBJ1-3, with D perhaps TRBD1 (5 bases). The germline V and J ends were trimmed by 9 bases and 0 bases, with 9 bases remaining between them. The CDR3 is 13 amino acids. Germline-derived CDR1 and CDR2 are LNHDA and SQIVND (reference sequence). The CDR3 bases are TGTGCCAGCGGGGGTAACTCTGGAAACACCATATATTTT. This sequence encodes CASGGNSGNTIYF.

V gene TRBV24-1 combines with J gene TRBJ1-4; 8 bases agree with TRBD1. V trimming: 4 bases; J trimming: 6 bases; junction bases outside the gene matches: 9. The V gene's germline CDR1 is KGHDR and CDR2 SFDVKD. The CDR3 loop spans 16 amino acids. CDR3 coding DNA: TGTGCCACCAGTGAGACGAGACAGGGGTTCGATGAAAAACTGTTTTTT. Protein product: CATSETRQGFDEKLFF.

This rearrangement joins TRBV6-2 or TRBV6-3 to TRBJ1-5; D may be TRBD1 (5 bases). The ends were cut back, 5 bases at V and 2 bases at J, with 13 bases in the middle. CDR1 MNHEY and CDR2 SVGEGT come from the germline V gene. CDR3 length: 15 amino acids. The CDR3 loop reads CASSGGGHRNQPQHF. CDR3 bases: TGTGCCAGCAGTGGGGGGGGTCACCGCAATCAGCCCCAGCATTTT.

The V gene is TRBV19, the J gene TRBJ2-4; 8 bases are shared with TRBD1. With 5 bases clipped from V and 0 bases from J, the junction kept 9 bases outside the gene matches. Germline V gives CDR1 LNHDA, CDR2 SQIVND (reference sequence). This CDR3 is 17 amino acids long. The CDR3 sequence: CASSRNRGILAKNIQYF. The CDR3 nucleotides read TGTGCCAGTAGTCGAAACAGGGGGATTCTAGCCAAAAACATTCAGTACTTC.

This clone is a singleton in its sample. The chain links TRBV6-5 to TRBJ1-3; 10 positions agree with TRBD1. The V gene's germline CDR1 is MNHEY and CDR2 SVGAGI. The CDR3 covers 14 residues. The ends lost 10 bases at V and 3 bases at J; junction bases unmatched: 6. For the CDR3, the DNA is TGTGCCACGAAGGACAGGGGGTATGGAAACACCATATATTTT. Its translation is CATKDRGYGNTIYF.